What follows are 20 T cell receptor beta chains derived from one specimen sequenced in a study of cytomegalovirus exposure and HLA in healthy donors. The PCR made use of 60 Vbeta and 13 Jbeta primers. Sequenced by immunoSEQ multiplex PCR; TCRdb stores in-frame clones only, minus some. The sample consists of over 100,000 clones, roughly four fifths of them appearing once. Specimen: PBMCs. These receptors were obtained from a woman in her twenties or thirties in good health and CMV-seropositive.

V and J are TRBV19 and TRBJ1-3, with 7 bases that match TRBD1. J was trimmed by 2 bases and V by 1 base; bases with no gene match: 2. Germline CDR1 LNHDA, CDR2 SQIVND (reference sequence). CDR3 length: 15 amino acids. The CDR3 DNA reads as TGTGCCAGTAGTATAGGGACAGGACCTGGAAACACCATATATTTT. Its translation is CASSIGTGPGNTIYF.

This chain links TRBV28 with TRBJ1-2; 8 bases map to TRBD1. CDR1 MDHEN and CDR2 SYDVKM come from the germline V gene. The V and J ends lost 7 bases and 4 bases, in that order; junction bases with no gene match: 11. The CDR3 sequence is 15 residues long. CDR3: CASTQAWTGTYGYTF. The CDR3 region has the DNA TGTGCCAGCACCCAGGCCTGGACAGGGACCTATGGCTACACCTTC.

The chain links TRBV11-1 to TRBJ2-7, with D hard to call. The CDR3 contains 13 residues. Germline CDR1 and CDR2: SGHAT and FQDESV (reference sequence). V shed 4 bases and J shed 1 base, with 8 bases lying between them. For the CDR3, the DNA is TGTGCCAGCAGCTCCGGTCGGTCCTACGAGCAGTACTTC. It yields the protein CASSSGRSYEQYF.

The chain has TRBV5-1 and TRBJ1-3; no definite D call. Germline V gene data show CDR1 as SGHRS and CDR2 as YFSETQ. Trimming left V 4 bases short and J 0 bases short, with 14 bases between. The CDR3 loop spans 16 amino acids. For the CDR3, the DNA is TGCGCCAGCAGCCCCGGGGTAGAGAGCTCTGGAAACACCATATATTTT. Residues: CASSPGVESSGNTIYF.

The CDR3 reads CASSRDRGNNEKLFF. CDR3 coding DNA: TGTGCCAGCAGTCGTGACAGGGGTAATAATGAAAAACTGTTTTTT. V usage is TRBV6-5 and J usage is TRBJ1-4, with 8 nucleotides matching TRBD1. The V segment lost 5 bases and the J segment 4 bases; nucleotides outside the gene matches: 6. This CDR3 is 15 amino acids long. The germline gives CDR1 MNHEY, CDR2 SVGAGI.

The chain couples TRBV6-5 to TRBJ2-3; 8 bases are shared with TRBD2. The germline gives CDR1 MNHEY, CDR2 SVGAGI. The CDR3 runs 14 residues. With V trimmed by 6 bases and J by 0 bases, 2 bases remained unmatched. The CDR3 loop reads CASRLAESTDTQYF. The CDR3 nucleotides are TGTGCCAGCAGACTAGCGGAGAGCACAGATACGCAGTATTTT.

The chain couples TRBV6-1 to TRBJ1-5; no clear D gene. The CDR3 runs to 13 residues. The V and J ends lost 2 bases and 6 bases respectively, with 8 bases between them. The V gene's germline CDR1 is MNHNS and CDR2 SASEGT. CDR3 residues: CASSESFRQPQHF. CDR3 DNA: TGTGCCAGCAGTGAATCGTTTCGTCAGCCCCAGCATTTT.

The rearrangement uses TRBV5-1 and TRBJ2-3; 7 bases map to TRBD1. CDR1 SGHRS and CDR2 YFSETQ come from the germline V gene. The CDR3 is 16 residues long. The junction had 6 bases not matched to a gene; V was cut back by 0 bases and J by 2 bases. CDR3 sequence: CASSLGDSPNTDTQYF. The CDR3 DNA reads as TGCGCCAGCAGCTTGGGGGACAGTCCGAACACAGATACGCAGTATTTT.

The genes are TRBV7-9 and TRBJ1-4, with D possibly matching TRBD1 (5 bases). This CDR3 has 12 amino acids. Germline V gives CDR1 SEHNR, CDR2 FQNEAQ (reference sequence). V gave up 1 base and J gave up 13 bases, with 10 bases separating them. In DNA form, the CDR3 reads TGTGCCAGCAGCTTAGGGCAGGGAGGACTGTTTTTT. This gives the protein CASSLGQGGLFF.

The CDR3 loop is CASSLHLAEETQYF. Written as DNA, the CDR3 is TGTGCCAGCAGCTTACACCTAGCGGAAGAGACCCAGTACTTC. V gene TRBV7-2 combines with J gene TRBJ2-5; 7 positions match TRBD2. The V and J ends lost 2 bases and 3 bases, in that order; junction bases with no gene match: 3. The CDR3 is made up of 14 amino acids. Germline CDR1 reads SGHTA; CDR2 reads FQGNSA. Combining the CDR3 with reference TRBV7-2 and TRBJ2-5 gives the whole variable domain GAGVSQSPSNKVTEKGKDVELRCDPISGHTALYWYRQSLGQGLEFLIYFQGNSAPDKSGLPSDRFSAERTGGSVSTLTIQRTQQEDSAVYLCASSLHLAEETQYFGPGTRLLVL.

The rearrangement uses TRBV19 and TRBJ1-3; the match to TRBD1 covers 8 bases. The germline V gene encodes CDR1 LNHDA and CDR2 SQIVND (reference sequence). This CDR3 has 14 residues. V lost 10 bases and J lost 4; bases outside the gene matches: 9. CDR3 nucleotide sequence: TGTGCCACCCAGAGGGACAGGTCCGGAAACACCATATATTTT. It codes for CATQRDRSGNTIYF.

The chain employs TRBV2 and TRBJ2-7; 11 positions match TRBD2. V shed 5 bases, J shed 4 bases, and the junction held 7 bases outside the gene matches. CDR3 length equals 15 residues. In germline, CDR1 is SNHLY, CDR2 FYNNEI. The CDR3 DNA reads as TGTGCCAGCAGTTATAGCGGGGGGGCCGGGTACGAGCAGTACTTC. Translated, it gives CASSYSGGAGYEQYF.

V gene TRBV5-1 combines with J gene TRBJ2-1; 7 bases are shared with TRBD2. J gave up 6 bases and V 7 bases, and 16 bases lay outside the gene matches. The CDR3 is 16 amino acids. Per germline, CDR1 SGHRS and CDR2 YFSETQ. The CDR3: CASRGGGGVVINEQFF. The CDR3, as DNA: TGCGCCAGCCGCGGGGGTGGGGGGGTTGTTATCAATGAGCAGTTCTTC. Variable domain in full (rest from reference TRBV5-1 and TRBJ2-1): KAGVTQTPRYLIKTRGQQVTLSCSPISGHRSVSWYQQTPGQGLQFLFEYFSETQRNKGNFPGRFSGRQFSNSRSEMNVSTLELGDSALYLCASRGGGGVVINEQFFGPGTRLTVL.

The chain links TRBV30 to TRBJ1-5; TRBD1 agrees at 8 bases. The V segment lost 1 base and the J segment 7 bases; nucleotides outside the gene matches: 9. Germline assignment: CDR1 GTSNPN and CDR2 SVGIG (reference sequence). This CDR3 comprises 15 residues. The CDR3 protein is CAWSAATGGSQPQHF. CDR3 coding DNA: TGTGCCTGGAGTGCCGCCACAGGGGGTTCCCAGCCCCAGCATTTT.

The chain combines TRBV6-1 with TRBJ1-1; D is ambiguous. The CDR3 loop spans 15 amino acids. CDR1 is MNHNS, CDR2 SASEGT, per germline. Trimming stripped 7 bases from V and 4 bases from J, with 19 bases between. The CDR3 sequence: CASIISVRVGTEAFF. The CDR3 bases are TGTGCCAGCATTATCTCAGTGAGGGTTGGCACTGAAGCTTTCTTT.

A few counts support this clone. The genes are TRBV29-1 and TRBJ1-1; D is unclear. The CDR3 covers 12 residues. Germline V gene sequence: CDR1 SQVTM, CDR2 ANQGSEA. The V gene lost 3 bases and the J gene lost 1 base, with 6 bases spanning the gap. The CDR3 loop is CSVEVRNTEAFF. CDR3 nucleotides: TGCAGCGTTGAGGTCAGGAACACTGAAGCTTTCTTT. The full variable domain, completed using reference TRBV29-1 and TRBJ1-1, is SAVISQKPSRDICQRGTSLTIQCQVDSQVTMMFWYRQQPGQSLTLIATANQGSEATYESGFVIDKFPISRPNLTFSTLTVSNMSPEDSSIYLCSVEVRNTEAFFGQGTRLTVV.

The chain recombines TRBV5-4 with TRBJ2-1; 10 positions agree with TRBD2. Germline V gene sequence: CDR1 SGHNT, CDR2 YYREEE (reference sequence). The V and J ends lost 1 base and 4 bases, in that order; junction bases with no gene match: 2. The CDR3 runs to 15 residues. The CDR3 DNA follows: TGTGCCAGCAGCTTGAGCGGGGGGGCGTACAATGAGCAGTTCTTC. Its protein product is CASSLSGGAYNEQFF.

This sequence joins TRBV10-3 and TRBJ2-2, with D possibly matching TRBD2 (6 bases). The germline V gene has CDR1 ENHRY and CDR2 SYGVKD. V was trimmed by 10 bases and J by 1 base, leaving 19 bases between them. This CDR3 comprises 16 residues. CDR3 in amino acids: CATYRGIGGNTGELFF. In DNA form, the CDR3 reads TGTGCCACGTATCGGGGGATTGGGGGGAACACCGGGGAGCTGTTTTTT.

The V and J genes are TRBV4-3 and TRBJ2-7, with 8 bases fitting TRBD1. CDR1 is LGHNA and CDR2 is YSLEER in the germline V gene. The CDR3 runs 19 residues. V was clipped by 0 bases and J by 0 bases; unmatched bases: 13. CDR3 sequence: CASSQDLPGTGFISYEQYF. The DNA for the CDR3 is TGCGCCAGCAGCCAAGATCTTCCCGGGACAGGCTTCATCTCCTACGAGCAGTACTTC.

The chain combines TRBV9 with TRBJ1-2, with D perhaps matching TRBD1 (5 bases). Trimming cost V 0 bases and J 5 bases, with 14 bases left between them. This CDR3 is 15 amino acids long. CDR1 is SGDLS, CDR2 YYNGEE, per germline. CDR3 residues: CASSVGRQSAYGYTF. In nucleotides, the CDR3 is TGTGCCAGCAGCGTAGGCCGACAGAGTGCTTATGGCTACACCTTC.